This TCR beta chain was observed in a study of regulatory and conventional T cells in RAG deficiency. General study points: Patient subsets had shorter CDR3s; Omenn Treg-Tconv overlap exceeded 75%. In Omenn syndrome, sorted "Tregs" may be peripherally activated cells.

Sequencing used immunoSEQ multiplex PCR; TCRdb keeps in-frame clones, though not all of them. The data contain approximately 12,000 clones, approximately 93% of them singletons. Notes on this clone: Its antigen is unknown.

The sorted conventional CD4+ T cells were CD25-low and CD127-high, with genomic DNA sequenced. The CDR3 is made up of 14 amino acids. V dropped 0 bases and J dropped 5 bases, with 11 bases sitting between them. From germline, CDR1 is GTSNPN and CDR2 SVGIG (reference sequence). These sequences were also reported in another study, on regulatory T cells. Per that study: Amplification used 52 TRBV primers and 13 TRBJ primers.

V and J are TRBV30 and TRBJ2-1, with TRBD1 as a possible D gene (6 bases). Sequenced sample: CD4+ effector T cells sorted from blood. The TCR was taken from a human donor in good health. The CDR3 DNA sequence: TGTGCCTGGAGTGTACCAAACAGGGACAATGAGCAGTTCTTC. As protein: CAWSVPNRDNEQFF. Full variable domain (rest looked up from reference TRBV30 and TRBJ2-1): SQTIHQWPATLVQPVGSPLSLECTVEGTSNPNLYWYRQAAGRGLQLLFYSVGIGQISSEVPQNLSASRPQDRQFILSSKKLLLSDSGFYLCAWSVPNRDNEQFFGPGTRLTVL.